This T cell receptor (beta chain) was sequenced in a study of T cell responses to AZD1222 COVID-19 vaccine. Produced via immunoSEQ multiplex PCR; TCRdb's table is partial and in-frame only. The sample yields fewer than 250,000 clones, roughly 92% seen once. Comments on this clone: The antigen is undetermined.

The germline V gene encodes CDR1 KGHDR and CDR2 SFDVKD. With 4 bases removed from V and 4 bases from J, the gap between germline ends came to 12 bases. The CDR3 totals 14 residues. General study findings and limits: The span of vaccine-associated CD4 TCRs extended across spike, with dominance at 160-218 and 743-854. Among the donors, most were white British and more were female, and clonal diversity was possibly underestimated. Rises in breadth and depth of Spike-specific TCRs came after two AZD1222 doses.

This specimen was peripheral blood, taken on day 0 of AZD1222 vaccination. The chain couples TRBV24-1 to TRBJ1-2, with a weak D call TRBD1 (6 bases). The receptor's source is an adult in good health. CDR3 in DNA: TGTGCCACCAGTGACCAGGGGTCCGGCTATGGCTACACCTTC. Its translation is CATSDQGSGYGYTF.